The 10 T cell receptor beta chains below were found in one sample sequenced in a study of T-cell memory formation after mild COVID-19. MiXCR, applied by TCRdb to the 5' RACE reads, yields one record per CDR3 protein. The sample shows a few hundred thousand distinct CDR3 sequences, more than 20% of them seen only once. Sample: PBMCs or a T cell subset sorted from them (not recorded which). The origin of the receptors is an adult woman who had mild COVID-19 (a few samples of this study predate the infection). Cell type and time point are not known.

The chain uses TRBV4-1 and TRBJ1-6; 9 bases are shared with TRBD1. The ends lost 4 bases at V and 5 bases at J; junction bases unmatched: 6. Germline V gene data show CDR1 as MGHRA and CDR2 as YSYEKL. This CDR3 comprises 16 residues. CDR3 bases: TGCGCCAGCAGCCCTCCCCGGGACAGGGATAATTCACCCCTCCACTTT. Amino acid sequence: CASSPPRDRDNSPLHF.

The chain uses TRBV24-1 and TRBJ2-3, with D perhaps assigned TRBD1 or TRBD2 (7 bases each). CDR1 is KGHDR and CDR2 is SFDVKD in the germline V gene. This CDR3 comprises 15 residues. Between the trimmed V and J ends, which lost 3 bases and 6 bases, there was a span of 15 bases. The CDR3 coding sequence is TGTGCCACCAGTGATCTTCGACAGGGAGGGGATACGCAGTATTTT. Its protein is CATSDLRQGGDTQYF.

The chain uses TRBV14 and TRBJ1-2; D may be TRBD1 (5 bases). Trimming left V 8 bases short and J 5 bases short, with 21 bases between. This CDR3 region has 15 residues. Germline-derived CDR1 and CDR2 are SGHDN and FVKESK. Written as DNA, the CDR3 is TGTGCCAGCTCAGAATGGAACGAGGGGCCATATGGCTACACCTTC. Protein product: CASSEWNEGPYGYTF.

The chain has TRBV5-6 and TRBJ1-2; no clear D. This CDR3 has 13 amino acids. CDR1 and CDR2 from the germline V gene are SGHDT and YYEEEE. V shed 4 bases and J shed 4 bases, with 11 bases lying between them. DNA for the CDR3: TGTGCCAGCAGCCCCGGGCCGGCCTATGGCTACACCTTC. As protein: CASSPGPAYGYTF. Filled out from reference TRBV5-6 and TRBJ1-2, the complete variable domain reads DAGVTQSPTHLIKTRGQQVTLRCSPKSGHDTVSWYQQALGQGPQFIFQYYEEEERQRGNFPDRFSGHQFPNYSSELNVNALLLGDSALYLCASSPGPAYGYTFGSGTRLTVV.

The J gene is TRBJ2-1, the V gene TRBV29-1; TRBD2 agrees at 8 bases. Germline V gene sequence: CDR1 SQVTM, CDR2 ANQGSEA. With 0 bases clipped from V and 2 bases from J, the junction kept 6 bases outside the gene matches. The CDR3 is made up of 16 amino acids. The CDR3 region is CSVEDLVAGPYNEQFF. The CDR3 coding sequence is TGCAGCGTTGAAGATTTAGTAGCGGGGCCCTACAATGAGCAGTTCTTC.

This clonotype occurred a few times. The chain combines TRBV20-1 with TRBJ2-5; 14 bases map to TRBD2. Germline-derived CDR1 and CDR2 are DFQATT and SNEGSKA (reference sequence). The CDR3 has 15 residues. V lost 6 bases and J lost 7; bases outside the gene matches: 10. In DNA form, the CDR3 reads TGCAGTGCGTCGACTAGCGGGGGGGCCGTGGGGACCCAGTACTTC. Amino acids: CSASTSGGAVGTQYF.

This clonotype came up a few times. The CDR3 sequence: CASSLQGLVNEQFF. The CDR3 DNA sequence: TGTGCCAGCAGCTTGCAAGGACTAGTCAATGAGCAGTTCTTC. The rearrangement joins TRBV5-6 to TRBJ2-1; 7 nucleotides align to TRBD2. The CDR3 covers 14 residues. V shed 1 base, J shed 6 bases, and the junction held 4 bases outside the gene matches. The germline V gene has CDR1 SGHDT and CDR2 YYEEEE. The full variable domain, its missing parts supplied by reference TRBV5-6 and TRBJ2-1, is DAGVTQSPTHLIKTRGQQVTLRCSPKSGHDTVSWYQQALGQGPQFIFQYYEEEERQRGNFPDRFSGHQFPNYSSELNVNALLLGDSALYLCASSLQGLVNEQFFGPGTRLTVL.

This rearrangement joins TRBV7-9 to TRBJ2-1, with D perhaps being TRBD1 or TRBD2 (5 bases each). CDR1 and CDR2 (germline): SEHNR, FQNEAQ (reference sequence). V was clipped by 4 bases and J by 9 bases, with 25 bases between them. This CDR3 has 17 residues. The CDR3 DNA reads as TGTGCCAGCAGCTCAAGAGGGGACCCCCTATCCGGCAGTGAGCAGTTCTTC. Its protein is CASSSRGDPLSGSEQFF.

This clonotype was detected only a few times. The chain carries TRBV11-2 and TRBJ2-7; D call uncertain. The germline V gene encodes CDR1 SGHAT and CDR2 FQNNGV. Trimming shortened V by 5 bases and J by 12 bases, and 20 bases separated the two germline ends. The CDR3 has 13 amino acids. The CDR3 nucleotides read TGTGCCAGCAGCGTACCGGGCCCCGGCCCAAGGTACTTC. As protein: CASSVPGPGPRYF.

This clonotype has just a few counts. The V call is TRBV27, the J call TRBJ2-3; 7 bases match TRBD2. Germline V lookup: CDR1 MNHEY, CDR2 SMNVEV (reference sequence). V was pared by 3 bases and J by 4 bases, with 4 bases of the junction left unmatched. The length of the CDR3 is 14 residues. CDR3 amino acids: CASSFGGRADTQYF. For the CDR3, the DNA is TGTGCCAGCAGTTTCGGTGGGAGGGCAGATACGCAGTATTTT.